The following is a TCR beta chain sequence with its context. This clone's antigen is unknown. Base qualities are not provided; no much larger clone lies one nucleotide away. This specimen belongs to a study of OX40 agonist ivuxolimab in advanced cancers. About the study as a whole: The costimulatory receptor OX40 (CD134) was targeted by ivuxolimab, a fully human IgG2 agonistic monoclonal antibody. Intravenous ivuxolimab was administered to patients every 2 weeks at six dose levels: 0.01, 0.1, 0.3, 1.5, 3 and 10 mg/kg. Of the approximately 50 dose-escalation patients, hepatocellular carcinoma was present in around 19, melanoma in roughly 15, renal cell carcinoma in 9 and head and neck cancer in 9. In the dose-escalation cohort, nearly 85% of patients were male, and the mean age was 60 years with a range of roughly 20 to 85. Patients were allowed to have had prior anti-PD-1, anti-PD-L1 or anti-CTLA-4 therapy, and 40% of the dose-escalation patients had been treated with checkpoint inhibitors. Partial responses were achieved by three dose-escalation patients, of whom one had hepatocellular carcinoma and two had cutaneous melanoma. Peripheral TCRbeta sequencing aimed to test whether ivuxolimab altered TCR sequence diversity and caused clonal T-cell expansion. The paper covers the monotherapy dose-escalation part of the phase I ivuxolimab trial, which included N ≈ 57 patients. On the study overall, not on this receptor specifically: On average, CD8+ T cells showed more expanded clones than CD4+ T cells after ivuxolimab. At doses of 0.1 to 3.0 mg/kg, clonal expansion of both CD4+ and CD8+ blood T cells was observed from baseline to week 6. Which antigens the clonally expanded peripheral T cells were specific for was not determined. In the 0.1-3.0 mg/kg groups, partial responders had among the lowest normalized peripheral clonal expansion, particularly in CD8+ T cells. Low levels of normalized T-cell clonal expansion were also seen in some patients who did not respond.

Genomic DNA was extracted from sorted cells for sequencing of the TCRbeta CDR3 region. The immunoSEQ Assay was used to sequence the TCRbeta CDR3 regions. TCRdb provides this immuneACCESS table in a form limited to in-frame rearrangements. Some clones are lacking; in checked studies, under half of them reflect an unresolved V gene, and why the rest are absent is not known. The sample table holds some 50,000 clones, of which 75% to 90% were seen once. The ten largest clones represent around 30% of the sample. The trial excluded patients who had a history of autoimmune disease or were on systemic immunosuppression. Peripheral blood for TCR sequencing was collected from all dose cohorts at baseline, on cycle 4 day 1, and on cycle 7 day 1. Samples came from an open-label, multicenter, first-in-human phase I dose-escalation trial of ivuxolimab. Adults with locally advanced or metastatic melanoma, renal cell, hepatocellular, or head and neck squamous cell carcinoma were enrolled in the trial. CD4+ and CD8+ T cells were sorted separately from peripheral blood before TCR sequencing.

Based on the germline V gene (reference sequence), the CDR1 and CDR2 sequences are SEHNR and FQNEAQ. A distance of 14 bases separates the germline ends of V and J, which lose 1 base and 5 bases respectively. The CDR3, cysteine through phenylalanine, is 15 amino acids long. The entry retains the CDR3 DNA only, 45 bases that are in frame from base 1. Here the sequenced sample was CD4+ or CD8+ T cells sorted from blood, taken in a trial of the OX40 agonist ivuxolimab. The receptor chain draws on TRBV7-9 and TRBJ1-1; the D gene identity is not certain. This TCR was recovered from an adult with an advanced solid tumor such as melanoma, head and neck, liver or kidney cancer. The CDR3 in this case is CASSLGSGFETEAFF. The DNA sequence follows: TGTGCCAGCAGCTTAGGATCGGGGTTCGAAACTGAAGCTTTCTTT.